The rows below give T cell receptor beta chains drawn from one sample of a study of blood T cell repertoires in COVID-19. Sequencing used immunoSEQ multiplex PCR; TCRdb keeps in-frame clones, though not all of them. Of around 68,000 clones listed, 70% to 85% were seen once; the top ten hold approximately 9.3%. The sample taken for sequencing was peripheral blood. Receptor source: a woman aged 50 to 65 with acute or convalescent COVID-19. Both conserved end residues are part of each CDR3. D genes are given only for firm matches. Clone size is given for some rows only: seen once, a few or many times, or a class if the clone is expanded.

j_call | v_call | d_call | clone_size | cdr3_nt | cdr3_aa
TRBJ2-5 | TRBV12-5 | TRBD2 | - | TGTGCTAGTGGTCCTAGCGGGGGGCGAGAGACCCAGTACTTC | CASGPSGGRETQYF
TRBJ1-4 | TRBV5-1 | - | - | TGCGCCAGCAGCTCTCCGGACAAGAATGAAAAACTGTTTTTT | CASSSPDKNEKLFF
TRBJ2-5 | TRBV30 | - | - | TGTGCCTGGAGTGTAGTAGGGGGAGGGGAGACCCAGTACTTC | CAWSVVGGGETQYF
TRBJ1-1 | TRBV20-1 | TRBD1 | - | TGCAGTGCTAGTCCCTTGGACAGGGATGGCACTGAAGCTTTCTTT | CSASPLDRDGTEAFF
TRBJ2-7 | TRBV5-6 | - | few | TGTGCCAGCAGCCCCCCTGGGGGGGCGGCGTCCTACGAGCAGTACTTC | CASSPPGGAASYEQYF
TRBJ1-3 | TRBV12-3/TRBV12-4 | - | - | TGTGCCAGCAGTTTCGGTGGAAACACCATATATTTT | CASSFGGNTIYF
TRBJ2-1 | TRBV13 | - | - | TGTGCCAGCAGCTTAGCGTATGAGCAGTTCTTC | CASSLAYEQFF
TRBJ1-1 | TRBV4-1 | - | - | TGCGCCAGCAGCCCACAGGAAGGGGACACTGAAGCTTTCTTT | CASSPQEGDTEAFF
TRBJ2-2 | TRBV3-1/TRBV3-2 | TRBD2 | - | TGTGCCAGCAGCCTGGGACTAGCGGCGAACACCGGGGAGCTGTTTTTT | CASSLGLAANTGELFF
TRBJ2-5 | TRBV5-1 | TRBD2 | - | TGCGCCAGCAGCTCTACTGGGACTAGTGGAGAGACCCAGTACTTC | CASSSTGTSGETQYF
TRBJ2-6 | TRBV28 | - | - | TGTGCCAGCAGTTTCAGAAGCTCTGGGGCCAACGTCCTGACTTTC | CASSFRSSGANVLTF
TRBJ2-2 | TRBV2 | - | few | TGTGCCAGCAGTGGGACAGACACCGGGGAGCTGTTTTTT | CASSGTDTGELFF
TRBJ2-6 | TRBV7-9 | TRBD1 | few | TGTGCCAGCAGCTTAGGACAGGGGGTTCATGGGGCCAACGTCCTGACTTTC | CASSLGQGVHGANVLTF
TRBJ2-7 | TRBV7-9 | TRBD2 | - | TGTGCCAGCAGCCAGTCGGGACTAGCGAGTTACGAGCAGTACTTC | CASSQSGLASYEQYF
TRBJ1-3 | TRBV5-4 | TRBD1 | - | TGTGCCAGCAGCCGGGACAGGCAACGTCCGAGCTCTGGAAACACCATATATTTT | CASSRDRQRPSSGNTIYF
TRBJ2-1 | TRBV9 | TRBD2 | - | TGTGCCAGCAGCGTAACCGTAGCGGGAGGATCGGACAATGAGCAGTTCTTC | CASSVTVAGGSDNEQFF
TRBJ1-3 | TRBV5-6 | TRBD1 | - | TGTGCCAGCAGCTTGCGAGGGGGCAACGGAAACACCATATATTTT | CASSLRGGNGNTIYF
TRBJ2-7 | TRBV15 | TRBD2 | - | TGTGCCACCAGCATGGGACTAGCGGGAGGGCCTCCAACCTACGAGCAGTACTTC | CATSMGLAGGPPTYEQYF
TRBJ2-7 | TRBV7-2 | TRBD1 | - | TGTGCCAGCAGCTTACACAGGGGCTCCTACGAGCAGTACTTC | CASSLHRGSYEQYF
TRBJ2-3 | TRBV28 | TRBD2 | - | TGTGCCAGCAGTTTATACCTAGCGGGAGAGGGCACAGATACGCAGTATTTT | CASSLYLAGEGTDTQYF
TRBJ1-3 | TRBV12-3/TRBV12-4 | - | - | TGTGCCAGCAGACGGGACTCTGGAAACACCATATATTTT | CASRRDSGNTIYF
TRBJ2-3 | TRBV19 | TRBD2 | few | TGTGCCAGTCGAGCTCCGGGACTAGTCACAGATACGCAGTATTTT | CASRAPGLVTDTQYF
TRBJ1-1 | TRBV10-3 | TRBD1 | - | TGTGCCATCTCTCAGGGGGTCACTGAAGCTTTCTTT | CAISQGVTEAFF
TRBJ2-2 | TRBV6-2/TRBV6-3 | TRBD2 | - | TGTGCCAGCAGTTACGTTGGGACTAGGAACACCGGGGAGCTGTTTTTT | CASSYVGTRNTGELFF
TRBJ2-3 | TRBV18 | - | - | TGTGCCAGCTCACCGCGGGTGGCAGGATCAGATACGCAGTATTTT | CASSPRVAGSDTQYF
TRBJ2-7 | TRBV30 | - | - | TGTGCCTGGAGTCCCAGGGGAGAGTACTCCTACGAGCAGTACTTC | CAWSPRGEYSYEQYF
TRBJ1-3 | TRBV6-5 | - | - | TGTGCCAGCAGTTCCAGGGATAGAAACACCATATATTTT | CASSSRDRNTIYF
TRBJ1-1 | TRBV5-1 | TRBD1 | - | TGCGCCAGCAGCGAGCAGGGGGTCTCTGAAGCTTTCTTT | CASSEQGVSEAFF
TRBJ2-2 | TRBV10-3 | TRBD2 | - | TGTGCCATCAGTGAGAGGGCGGGAGTATTTGGCGGGGAGCTGTTTTTT | CAISERAGVFGGELFF
TRBJ1-2 | TRBV28 | TRBD1 | - | TGTGCCAGCAGAACCTCTGGGACAGTAAATAGCTATGGCTACACCTTC | CASRTSGTVNSYGYTF
TRBJ1-3 | TRBV10-3 | - | - | TGTGCCATCAGTGATGGGAGGGAAATTACTGGAAACACCATATATTTT | CAISDGREITGNTIYF
TRBJ1-5 | TRBV30 | - | - | TGTGCCTGGAATATGGGGGGGGTTAATCAGCCCCAGCATTTT | CAWNMGGVNQPQHF
TRBJ1-1 | TRBV3-1/TRBV3-2 | - | - | TGTGCCAGCAGCCAAGATCGGACAGTTGTGAACACTGAAGCTTTCTTT | CASSQDRTVVNTEAFF
TRBJ2-1 | TRBV4-3 | - | - | TGCGCCAGCAGCCAAGATTGGGAGAGGGAGCAGTTCTTC | CASSQDWEREQFF
TRBJ2-1 | TRBV4-3 | TRBD2 | - | TGCGCCAGCAGCCAAGATCTAGCGGGTTACAATGAGCAGTTCTTC | CASSQDLAGYNEQFF
TRBJ1-3 | TRBV10-2 | TRBD1 | few | TGCGCCAGCAGTGAACGCGCGAAGGGGGCGCGTAACACCATATATTTT | CASSERAKGARNTIYF
TRBJ2-5 | TRBV3-1/TRBV3-2 | - | - | TGTGCCAGCAGCCAAGATAGGAGAGCCACAACGGAGACCCAGTACTTC | CASSQDRRATTETQYF
TRBJ1-2 | TRBV19 | TRBD1 | - | TGTGCCAGTACCGAAACACAGGGGCAGGGATATGGCTACACCTTC | CASTETQGQGYGYTF
TRBJ2-1 | TRBV11-1 | TRBD1 | few | TGTGCCAGCAGGGGAGGACAGGGAGCCTACAATGAGCAGTTCTTC | CASRGGQGAYNEQFF
TRBJ2-5 | TRBV15 | TRBD1 | - | TGTGCCACCAGCAGAGATCCAGGGACAGGGTTACAAGAGACCCAGTACTTC | CATSRDPGTGLQETQYF
TRBJ2-1 | TRBV10-1 | TRBD2 | - | TGCGCCAGCAGTAGCGGGGGGGGCGATGAGCAGTTCTTC | CASSSGGGDEQFF
TRBJ1-1 | TRBV6-6 | - | - | TGTGCCAGCAGAAGACGGGGGGTGAACACTGAAGCTTTCTTT | CASRRRGVNTEAFF
TRBJ2-1 | TRBV11-1 | TRBD2 | - | TGTGCCAGCAGCTATCTTGGGAGGGGCTCCTACAATGAGCAGTTCTTC | CASSYLGRGSYNEQFF
TRBJ1-1 | TRBV29-1 | - | - | TGCAGCGTCCATCATACAGGGAACACTGAAGCTTTCTTT | CSVHHTGNTEAFF
TRBJ2-1 | TRBV3-1/TRBV3-2 | - | - | TGTGCCAGCAGCCAAGGTGTACTAGCCACGAGAAATGAGCAGTTCTTC | CASSQGVLATRNEQFF
TRBJ1-1 | TRBV18 | - | - | TGTGCCAGCTCACCAGGGGAAGGGGGTGAAGCTTTCTTT | CASSPGEGGEAFF
TRBJ2-3 | TRBV5-1 | TRBD1 | - | TGCGCCAGCAGCAAGGGACAGGGGAAAAGCACAGATACGCAGTATTTT | CASSKGQGKSTDTQYF
TRBJ2-2 | TRBV27 | - | - | TGTGCCAGCAGCGTTGGACAGAACACCGGGGAGCTGTTTTTT | CASSVGQNTGELFF
TRBJ2-3 | TRBV6-2/TRBV6-3 | - | few | TGTGCCAGCAGCCCACACAGGGAGAGAGGCACAGATACGCAGTATTTT | CASSPHRERGTDTQYF
TRBJ1-1 | TRBV6-5 | TRBD1 | - | TGTGCCAGCAGGACAGGGGGATTCACTGAAGCTTTCTTT | CASRTGGFTEAFF
TRBJ1-2 | TRBV27 | TRBD1 | - | TGTGCCAGCCGAGGTAACAGGGGAGTCTATGGCTACACCTTC | CASRGNRGVYGYTF
TRBJ2-1 | TRBV11-2 | TRBD2 | - | TGTGCCAGCGCCCCAGCGGGAGATAGGAATGAGCAGTTCTTC | CASAPAGDRNEQFF
TRBJ1-1 | TRBV3-1/TRBV3-2 | - | - | TGTGCCAGCAGCCAAGTAGACAGGGAAGCTTTCTTT | CASSQVDREAFF
TRBJ1-2 | TRBV3-1/TRBV3-2 | TRBD1 | once | TGTGCCAGCGGGGACAGAAAAAACTATGGCTACACCTTC | CASGDRKNYGYTF
TRBJ1-5 | TRBV28 | - | - | TGTGCCAGCAGTTTTAATAATCAGCCCCAGCATTTT | CASSFNNQPQHF
TRBJ2-3 | TRBV11-2 | - | - | TGTGCCAGCAGCTTAGTGGTAGGGGAGGGCACAGATACGCAGTATTTT | CASSLVVGEGTDTQYF
TRBJ2-7 | TRBV11-1 | - | - | TGTGCCAGCAGCCGCCGCCTAGGGCAGGGATCCTACGAGCAGTACTTC | CASSRRLGQGSYEQYF
TRBJ2-7 | TRBV29-1 | TRBD2 | - | TGCAGCGTTGAGGGAGCGGGGGAGGGCGGCGAGCAGTACTTC | CSVEGAGEGGEQYF
TRBJ2-7 | TRBV20-1 | - | - | TGCAGTGCTAGGATCGGGTACGAGCAGTACTTC | CSARIGYEQYF
TRBJ1-1 | TRBV5-4 | - | - | TGTGCCAGCAGCACCCGAGAGACAGGGAACACTGAAGCTTTCTTT | CASSTRETGNTEAFF